The 29 T cell receptor beta chains reported below all come from one sample, sequenced in a study of beta chain features in type 1 diabetes. The sequenced template was cDNA made from the entire isolated RNA. Generated by immunoSEQ multiplex PCR, the TCRdb table keeps only in-frame clones and is missing some. The sample has roughly 250,000 clones; approximately 70% are singletons. The material sequenced was naive CD4+ T cells from blood. These receptors were obtained from a man aged 25 to 45 in good health.

This rearrangement joins TRBV30 to TRBJ1-6; no reliable D call. Germline V gene sequence: CDR1 GTSNPN, CDR2 SVGIG (reference sequence). The CDR3 has 15 amino acids. V dropped 4 bases and J dropped 0 bases, with 10 bases sitting between them. As DNA, the CDR3 is TGTGCCTGGAATCATCTCCGCTCCTATAATTCACCCCTCCACTTT. Its protein is CAWNHLRSYNSPLHF.

J is TRBJ2-1 and V is TRBV11-2; D perhaps matches TRBD1 (6 bases). The CDR3 loop spans 14 amino acids. Germline CDR1 reads SGHAT; CDR2 reads FQNNGV. The V end was cut by 2 bases, the J end by 6 bases, with 11 bases between. This CDR3 reads CASSLNRVSNEQFF. CDR3 in DNA: TGTGCCAGCAGCTTAAACAGGGTGAGCAATGAGCAGTTCTTC.

J is TRBJ1-1 and V is TRBV25-1; D unresolved. CDR3 length: 10 residues. Germline CDR1 and CDR2: MGHDK and SYGVNS. Trimming took off 2 bases at V and 9 bases at J, with 4 bases between the two ends. CDR3 bases: TGTGCCAGCAGTGAAGGGCAAGCTTTCTTT. It yields the protein CASSEGQAFF.

The rearrangement links TRBV7-2 to TRBJ2-5; possible D gene TRBD1, 5 bases. V was shortened by 5 bases and J by 5 bases, with 21 bases between the two germline ends. Germline-derived CDR1 and CDR2 are SGHTA and FQGNSA. The CDR3 consists of 16 residues. The CDR3 reads CASSRDGPLKGETQYF. CDR3 DNA: TGTGCCAGCAGCCGTGACGGACCCCTTAAGGGGGAGACCCAGTACTTC.

The chain recombines TRBV7-9 with TRBJ2-7; TRBD1 might be the D (7 bases). The CDR3 extends over 13 amino acids. The V gene's germline CDR1 is SEHNR and CDR2 FQNEAQ (reference sequence). V lost 6 bases and J 0 bases, leaving 9 bases between the germline ends. This CDR3 is CASRRDSSYEQYF. CDR3 bases: TGTGCCAGCAGGCGGGACAGCTCCTACGAGCAGTACTTC. The variable domain in full, completed from reference TRBV7-9 and TRBJ2-7, reads DTGVSQNPRHKITKRGQNVTFRCDPISEHNRLYWYRQTLGQGPEFLTYFQNEAQLEKSRLLSDRFSAERPKGSFSTLEIQRTEQGDSAMYLCASRRDSSYEQYFGPGTRLTVT.

The V gene is TRBV19, the J gene TRBJ2-5; 10 bases line up with TRBD2. The V and J ends lost 3 bases and 7 bases, in that order; junction bases with no gene match: 5. The germline V gene has CDR1 LNHDA and CDR2 SQIVND (reference sequence). The CDR3 is made up of 14 amino acids. The CDR3 sequence: CASSMGSGGPTQYF. The CDR3 nucleotides are TGTGCCAGTAGTATGGGTAGCGGGGGGCCGACCCAGTACTTC.

Comments on this clone: This CDR3 is also generated by other DNA sequences in the sample. The chain combines TRBV30 with TRBJ2-1, with 7 bases identical to TRBD2. With V trimmed by 4 bases and J by 3 bases, 3 bases remained unmatched. Germline assignment: CDR1 GTSNPN and CDR2 SVGIG (reference sequence). The length of the CDR3 is 13 residues. As DNA, the CDR3 is TGTGCCTGGACTAGCGGCAACTACAATGAGCAGTTCTTC. Amino acid sequence: CAWTSGNYNEQFF.

This clone came up a few times. The chain couples TRBV15 to TRBJ2-3; D is perhaps TRBD1 (5 bases). This CDR3 contains 15 residues. CDR1 and CDR2 (germline): LNHNV, YYDKDF (reference sequence). Trimming stripped 0 bases from V and 1 base from J, with 8 bases between. Written as DNA, the CDR3 is TGTGCCACCAGCAGAGAAGGGGATGGCACAGATACGCAGTATTTT. Translation: CATSREGDGTDTQYF.

The V and J genes are TRBV29-1 and TRBJ2-3; the match to TRBD2 covers 8 bases. The V gene's germline CDR1 is SQVTM and CDR2 ANQGSEA. CDR3 length equals 14 residues. J was trimmed by 6 bases and V by 1 base; bases with no gene match: 6. The CDR3 bases are TGCAGCGTTGAAGCACGGGTAGCGGGGGATACGCAGTATTTT. This encodes CSVEARVAGDTQYF.

The chain joins TRBV11-2 to TRBJ2-1; D is uncertain. Germline loops: CDR1 SGHAT, CDR2 FQNNGV. This CDR3 is 14 amino acids long. V lost 1 base, J lost 4 bases, and 8 bases lay in between. The CDR3: CASSLGAIYNEQFF. The CDR3 coding sequence is TGTGCCAGCAGCTTAGGAGCGATTTACAATGAGCAGTTCTTC.

For this clone: The sample contains more than one DNA sequence encoding this CDR3. V is TRBV29-1 and J is TRBJ2-5; D unresolved. Between the trimmed V and J ends, which lost 4 bases and 4 bases, there was a span of 4 bases. Germline V gene data show CDR1 as SQVTM and CDR2 as ANQGSEA. CDR3 length: 10 residues. This CDR3 reads CSVGAETQYF. The CDR3 DNA sequence: TGCAGCGTTGGAGCAGAGACCCAGTACTTC. Using reference TRBV29-1 and TRBJ2-5 for the parts outside the CDR3, the full variable domain is SAVISQKPSRDICQRGTSLTIQCQVDSQVTMMFWYRQQPGQSLTLIATANQGSEATYESGFVIDKFPISRPNLTFSTLTVSNMSPEDSSIYLCSVGAETQYFGPGTRLLVL.

The genes are TRBV28 and TRBJ2-7; no firm D call. The V gene's germline CDR1 is MDHEN and CDR2 SYDVKM. Trimming left V 5 bases short and J 6 bases short, with 11 bases between. The CDR3 runs to 12 residues. Here the CDR3 reads CASSPRLPEQYF. The CDR3 bases are TGTGCCAGCAGTCCCCGACTGCCCGAGCAGTACTTC.

The gene calls are TRBV10-3 and TRBJ2-3, with D tentatively TRBD2 (6 bases). The V gene lost 1 base and the J gene lost 5 bases, with 10 bases spanning the gap. The CDR3 is 14 amino acids. CDR1 ENHRY and CDR2 SYGVKD come from the germline V gene. CDR3 amino acids: CAISELGGLDTQYF. The CDR3 bases are TGTGCCATCAGTGAGTTAGGAGGGCTAGATACGCAGTATTTT.

Only one count was recorded for this clone. This chain joins TRBV30 and TRBJ2-3; TRBD1 is a possible D gene (6 bases). V was cut by 1 base and J by 11 bases, with 16 bases left in between. Germline V gives CDR1 GTSNPN, CDR2 SVGIG (reference sequence). The CDR3 contains 13 residues. DNA of the CDR3: TGTGCCTGGAGTGACCTAGAGGGGGATGGGCAGTATTTT. Translation gives CAWSDLEGDGQYF. Full variable domain (rest looked up from reference TRBV30 and TRBJ2-3): SQTIHQWPATLVQPVGSPLSLECTVEGTSNPNLYWYRQAAGRGLQLLFYSVGIGQISSEVPQNLSASRPQDRQFILSSKKLLLSDSGFYLCAWSDLEGDGQYFGPGTRLTVL.

As regards this clone: A read error may produce the germline difference seen at one junction end. This chain links TRBV29-1 with TRBJ2-1; 7 nucleotides line up with TRBD1. CDR3 size: 14 residues. Germline V CDR1 and CDR2: SQVTM, ANQGSEA. The CDR3 is CSVQDRATYNEQFF. The CDR3 region has the DNA TGCAGCGTTCAAGACAGGGCCACTTACAATGAGCAGTTCTTC.

This clone has a single count. The chain is built from TRBV18 and TRBJ2-1, with D uncertain. Germline CDR1 reads KGHSH; CDR2 reads LQKENI. The CDR3 consists of 16 residues. V was pared by 3 bases and J by 0 bases, with 12 bases between. CDR3 protein: CASSPRTESSYNEQFF. The CDR3 region has the DNA TGTGCCAGCTCACCTCGGACGGAGAGCTCCTACAATGAGCAGTTCTTC.

This chain links TRBV5-1 with TRBJ1-2, with 7 bases fitting TRBD1. This CDR3 is 13 amino acids long. Germline V gene sequence: CDR1 SGHRS, CDR2 YFSETQ. J was trimmed by 6 bases and V by 2 bases; bases with no gene match: 4. CDR3 sequence: CASSFEGAHGYTF. The CDR3 nucleotides are TGCGCCAGCAGCTTCGAGGGGGCTCATGGCTACACCTTC.

This clone was observed a handful of times. The chain uses TRBV29-1 and TRBJ1-1; tentatively, D is TRBD1 (5 bases). Germline loops: CDR1 SQVTM, CDR2 ANQGSEA. The CDR3 runs to 11 residues. Trimming took off 6 bases at V and 1 base at J, with 6 bases between the two ends. The chain's CDR3 is CSVQGNTEAFF. The CDR3 nucleotides are TGCAGCGTGCAGGGGAACACTGAAGCTTTCTTT.

The V call is TRBV7-7, the J call TRBJ2-5; 10 bases are shared with TRBD1. J lost 4 bases, V lost 7 bases, and 6 bases had no gene match. From germline, CDR1 is SSHAT and CDR2 FNYEAQ (reference sequence). The CDR3 length is 14 residues. The CDR3 reads CASTLRQGAETQYF. The CDR3 nucleotides are TGTGCCAGCACCCTGCGACAGGGGGCAGAGACCCAGTACTTC.

The chain uses TRBV6-1 and TRBJ2-3; no clear D. In germline, CDR1 is MNHNS, CDR2 SASEGT. The CDR3 has 13 residues. V was pared by 6 bases and J by 2 bases, with 9 bases between. The CDR3 bases are TGTGCCAGCAGAAGGGATGACACAGATACGCAGTATTTT. Translation gives CASRRDDTDTQYF.

The chain joins TRBV2 to TRBJ1-5; D is unresolved. The ends were cut back, 4 bases at V and 1 base at J, with 11 bases in the middle. The CDR3 has 15 residues. The germline gives CDR1 SNHLY, CDR2 FYNNEI. CDR3 sequence reads: CASSVLGQSNQPQHF. As DNA, the CDR3 is TGTGCCAGCAGTGTGTTAGGCCAGAGCAATCAGCCCCAGCATTTT.

The CDR3 nucleotides read TGTGCCAGCAGCTACGGGGGCGGGACCCGTGTAGCAGATACGCAGTATTTT. Translated, it gives CASSYGGGTRVADTQYF. V and J are TRBV9 and TRBJ2-3; D is perhaps TRBD1 or TRBD2 (6 bases each). Between the trimmed V and J ends, which lost 4 bases and 4 bases, there was a span of 22 bases. This CDR3 comprises 17 residues. In germline, CDR1 is SGDLS, CDR2 YYNGEE.

The chain combines TRBV10-3 with TRBJ1-1; a possible D gene is TRBD1 (5 bases). The ends were cut back, 5 bases at V and 0 bases at J, with 13 bases in the middle. There are 15 residues in the CDR3. Germline loops: CDR1 ENHRY, CDR2 SYGVKD. Here the CDR3 DNA reads TGTGCCATCAGTTCGACGACAGCCTTGAACACTGAAGCTTTCTTT. It encodes CAISSTTALNTEAFF.

The genes are TRBV25-1 and TRBJ2-5; D is undetermined. Per germline, CDR1 MGHDK and CDR2 SYGVNS. The CDR3 covers 16 residues. Between the trimmed V and J ends, which lost 1 base and 2 bases, there was a span of 14 bases. The CDR3 bases are TGTGCCAGCAGTGAATTCGAGCAGGTGAATCAAGAGACCCAGTACTTC. It is translated as CASSEFEQVNQETQYF.

The chain is built from TRBV7-8 and TRBJ2-1; D is undetermined. CDR1 SGHVS and CDR2 FQNEAQ come from the germline V gene. V lost 7 bases and J lost 8, with 24 bases in between. The CDR3 contains 16 residues. The CDR3 sequence is CASISSPLDPQDEQFF. DNA of the CDR3: TGTGCCAGCATCTCCAGTCCCTTGGACCCTCAGGATGAGCAGTTCTTC. Using reference TRBV7-8 and TRBJ2-1 for the parts outside the CDR3, the full variable domain is GAGVSQSPRYKVAKRGQDVALRCDPISGHVSLFWYQQALGQGPEFLTYFQNEAQLDKSGLPSDRFFAERPEGSVSTLKIQRTQQEDSAVYLCASISSPLDPQDEQFFGPGTRLTVL.

In this sample, this clone turned up a few times. The chain joins TRBV30 to TRBJ2-5, with TRBD2 matching over 11 bases. Germline V lookup: CDR1 GTSNPN, CDR2 SVGIG (reference sequence). Trimming took 5 bases from V and 1 from J; bases not matched to a gene: 6. The CDR3 has 15 residues. CDR3 sequence reads: CAWSGGLAVQETQYF. CDR3 in DNA: TGTGCCTGGTCAGGGGGACTAGCGGTCCAAGAGACCCAGTACTTC.

This chain joins TRBV30 and TRBJ2-2; no reliable D call. Trimming took 0 bases from V and 1 from J, leaving 9 bases between them. The CDR3 contains 15 residues. Germline CDR1 reads GTSNPN; CDR2 reads SVGIG (reference sequence). This CDR3 reads CAWSVRKGNTGELFF. CDR3 DNA: TGTGCCTGGAGTGTACGTAAGGGGAACACCGGGGAGCTGTTTTTT.

This chain joins TRBV6-5 and TRBJ1-5, with D hard to call. The CDR3 runs to 14 residues. Germline loops: CDR1 MNHEY, CDR2 SVGAGI. Deletions cut 8 bases from V and 6 bases from J, with 17 bases between. CDR3 coding DNA: TGTGCCAGCGCTACCCGGCACCCCGGTCAGCCCCAGCATTTT. It specifies CASATRHPGQPQHF.

This rearrangement joins TRBV5-6 to TRBJ2-1, with 8 bases that match TRBD2. The CDR3 spans 16 residues. V dropped 2 bases and J dropped 7; count of bases not matched to a gene: 11. The germline gives CDR1 SGHDT, CDR2 YYEEEE. The CDR3 DNA is TGTGCCAGCAGCTTTGGATGGACTAGCCTGTGGAATGAGCAGTTCTTC. It is translated as CASSFGWTSLWNEQFF.